This T cell receptor beta chain stems from a study of shared T cell receptors in the human thymus (dated by TCRdb to 2020 to 2023). Background for the entire study: The study examined how self-reactive, shared T-cell receptor alpha chains are generated in the human thymus.

Library preparation employed the immunoSEQ multiplex PCR assay. TCRdb mirrors the immuneACCESS table, restricted to in-frame sequences. Some clones are absent from its copies; in checked studies, under half trace to an unresolved V gene, and the reason for the others is unknown. For this sample the table gives approximately 760,000 clones, of which approximately 85% were detected only once. The ten biggest clones cover approximately 0.01% of the sample. As regards this clone: Its antigen has not been determined. No base quality information exists; no much larger clone differs at one position.

The sample also formed part of further work on human thymus T cells. Taken from the second paper: The donors were immunologically healthy infants in Finland who had open corrective cardiac surgery for congenital heart defects. Thymus tissue was obtained as surgical resects removed during corrective cardiac surgery. Both the thymic and the peripheral blood repertoires appeared to show biased V and J gene segment usage. Highly overlapping thymic TCR repertoires among unrelated individuals were reported in the related research. TCR alpha and beta repertoires from seven to nine infant thymus samples and four related peripheral blood samples were characterized in the study. The cohort included more than five male and two female infants, with donor ages spanning 7 to 244 days. After being mechanically released from the tissue, thymocytes were kept at -70 degrees C in pellets of about 8.5-32 million cells. A QIAsymphony instrument was used to extract genomic DNA from the frozen cell pellets. Using the immunoSEQ multiplex PCR assay, the TCRB and TCRAD loci were amplified from a standardized quantity of quality-controlled genomic DNA. Amplicons spanned the V(D)J region at a length sufficient to cover the CDR3 and identify V and J genes. The commercial immunoSEQ service was used to sequence amplicons on an Illumina platform. Primer bias and sequencing errors were corrected using previously described methods, and TCRAD and TCRB definitions followed the IMGT database. The repertoires were analysed using immunoSEQ Analyzer 3.0 and VDJTools for basic statistics, V/J segment usage, diversity estimates, rarefaction and pairwise overlap. Diversity was estimated with Chao1, ChaoE, Efron-Thisted, Shannon and inverse Simpson indices, and also on datasets down-sampled to the smallest sample. Repertoire overlap was determined by strict matching of CDR3 nucleotide sequence, V gene and J gene, and Jaccard-based multidimensional scaling clustering was applied. On average, roughly 850,000 unique TCRB clonotypes were obtained from thymus samples, compared with approximately 82,000 from blood samples.

Material: thymocytes. The TCR originated in a girl under three years old with a congenital heart defect. Donor details come from another sample of the same person, matched by shared clones.

At the DNA level, the sequence is TGTGCCAGCGGTGGGGACAGGGGGAACACTGAAGCTTTCTTT. It is translated as CASGGDRGNTEAFF. Recombination joined TRBV6-6 with TRBJ1-1, and 10 junction bases match TRBD1. The CDR3 spans 14 residues, from the cysteine through the phenylalanine. Only CDR3 DNA remains: 42 bases, in frame from the first base. From the germline V gene (reference sequence), CDR1 is MNHNY and CDR2 is SVGAGI. V is trimmed back by 8 bases and J by 1 base, and the junction contains 4 bases that no gene match accounts for.